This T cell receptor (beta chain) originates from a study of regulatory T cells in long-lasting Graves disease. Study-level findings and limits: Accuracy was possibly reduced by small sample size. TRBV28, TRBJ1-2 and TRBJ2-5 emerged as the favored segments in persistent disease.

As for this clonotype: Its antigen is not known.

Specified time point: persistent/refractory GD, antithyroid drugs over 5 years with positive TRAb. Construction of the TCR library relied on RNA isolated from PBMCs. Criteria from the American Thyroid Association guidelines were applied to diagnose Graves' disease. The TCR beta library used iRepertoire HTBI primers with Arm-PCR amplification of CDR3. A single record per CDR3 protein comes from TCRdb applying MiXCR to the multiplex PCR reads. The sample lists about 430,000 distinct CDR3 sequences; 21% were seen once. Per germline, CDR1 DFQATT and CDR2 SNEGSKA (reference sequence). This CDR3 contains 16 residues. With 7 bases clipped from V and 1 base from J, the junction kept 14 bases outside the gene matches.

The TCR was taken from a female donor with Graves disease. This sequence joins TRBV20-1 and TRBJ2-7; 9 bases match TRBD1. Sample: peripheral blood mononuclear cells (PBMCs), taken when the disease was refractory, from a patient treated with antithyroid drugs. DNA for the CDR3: TGCAGTGGACATTTCATCAGGACAGGGGATTCCTACGAGCAGTACTTC. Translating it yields CSGHFIRTGDSYEQYF.